This is a list of T cell receptor beta chains from one sample in a study of shared clonotypes between healthy human individuals. This table comes from immunoSEQ multiplex PCR, and its TCRdb copy is limited to in-frame clones, with some not included. The table includes about 820,000 clones, 80% to 95% detected once. Input material: naive CD8+ T cells sorted from blood. The receptors were sampled from a man aged 25 to 40 in good health. Both conserved end residues are part of each CDR3. Fields, in order: clone size, D gene, J gene, V gene, CDR3 protein, CDR3 DNA. The D gene is left open where the match is weak. Only part of the rows carry a size: once, few, many, or a class if the clone is expanded.

>-|TRBD2|TRBJ2-1|TRBV7-7
CASSRTSGDYNEQFF
TGTGCCAGCAGCCGGACTAGCGGGGATTACAATGAGCAGTTCTTC
>-|TRBD1|TRBJ2-7|TRBV9
CASSGDEGQRSSYEQYF
TGTGCCAGCAGCGGGGACGAGGGACAGAGAAGCTCCTACGAGCAGTACTTC
>many|-|TRBJ2-5|TRBV7-8
CASSLRGRGGETQYF
TGTGCCAGCAGCTTAAGAGGCAGGGGAGGCGAGACCCAGTACTTC
>-|-|TRBJ1-5|TRBV27
CASSIRGPPGQGQHF
TGTGCCAGCAGTATCAGAGGGCCACCGGGACAAGGCCAGCATTTT
>few|-|TRBJ1-3|TRBV4-1
CASSQGGGKNTIYF
TGCGCCAGCAGCCAGGGAGGTGGGAAAAACACCATATATTTT
>-|-|TRBJ1-1|TRBV11-2
CASSLGQQAEAFF
TGTGCCAGCAGCTTAGGCCAACAGGCTGAAGCTTTCTTT
>-|-|TRBJ2-2|TRBV28
CASSLNGAYNTGELFF
TGTGCCAGCAGTTTAAACGGAGCTTACAACACCGGGGAGCTGTTTTTT
>once|-|TRBJ2-2|TRBV10-1
CASSEGGANTGELFF
TGCGCCAGCAGTGAGGGAGGGGCGAACACCGGGGAGCTGTTTTTT
>-|-|TRBJ2-5|TRBV10-3
CAISHSAGYRETQYF
TGTGCCATCAGTCACTCGGCGGGATATAGAGAGACCCAGTACTTC
>-|-|TRBJ2-7|TRBV11-1
CASSYTDEQYF
TGTGCCAGCAGCTACACAGACGAGCAGTACTTC
>many|-|TRBJ1-4|TRBV7-9
CASRDSGIGEKLFF
TGTGCCAGCAGGGATTCAGGGATCGGTGAAAAACTGTTTTTT
>-|-|TRBJ2-5|TRBV11-2
CASRSIGPQETQYF
TGTGCCAGCAGATCGATCGGACCCCAAGAGACCCAGTACTTC
>-|-|TRBJ1-4|TRBV27
CASSKTLTNEKLFF
TGTGCCAGCAGTAAGACATTGACTAATGAAAAACTGTTTTTT
>-|-|TRBJ2-2|TRBV19
CASSIDAGTGELFF
TGTGCCAGTAGTATAGACGCCGGTACCGGGGAGCTGTTTTTT
>-|-|TRBJ1-2|TRBV27
CASSLNTWQPYGYTF
TGTGCCAGCAGTTTAAATACGTGGCAGCCCTATGGCTACACCTTC
>-|-|TRBJ2-7|TRBV29-1
CSVEDPGELNEQYF
TGCAGCGTTGAAGATCCAGGGGAGCTAAACGAGCAGTACTTC
>-|TRBD2|TRBJ2-2|TRBV10-3
CAISDPGLALSWELFF
TGTGCCATCAGTGACCCGGGACTAGCCCTTTCCTGGGAGCTGTTTTTT
>once|-|TRBJ2-3|TRBV18
CASSPPEVYTQYF
TGTGCCAGCTCACCCCCAGAAGTATATACGCAGTATTTT
>-|-|TRBJ1-2|TRBV6-5
CASSYSTAPRGNGYTF
TGTGCCAGCAGTTACTCGACAGCCCCAAGAGGGAATGGCTACACCTTC
>-|-|TRBJ1-2|TRBV5-4
CASRAAGTLFGYTF
TGTGCCAGCAGAGCAGCCGGGACCTTGTTTGGCTACACCTTC
>-|-|TRBJ2-3|TRBV5-1
CASSLAGPRHTDTQYF
TGCGCCAGCAGCTTGGCAGGGCCGAGGCACACAGATACGCAGTATTTT
>-|-|TRBJ1-2|TRBV5-4
CASSLEGNRVSDGYTF
TGTGCCAGCAGCTTGGAGGGGAACAGGGTGAGCGATGGCTACACCTTC
>-|-|TRBJ2-7|TRBV7-2
CASSLGGRSSYEQYF
TGTGCCAGCAGCTTAGGGGGAAGGAGCTCCTACGAGCAGTACTTC
>-|TRBD2|TRBJ2-3|TRBV9
CASSVAGRESDTQYF
TGTGCCAGCAGCGTAGCCGGGCGGGAGTCAGATACGCAGTATTTT
>-|TRBD1|TRBJ2-3|TRBV5-1
CASSFRGLAGPQFNTQYF
TGCGCCAGCAGCTTCAGGGGGCTAGCCGGGCCCCAATTCAATACGCAGTATTTT
>-|TRBD1|TRBJ2-7|TRBV29-1
CSVEGSGTGGYEQYF
TGCAGCGTTGAAGGCTCCGGGACAGGGGGCTACGAGCAGTACTTC
>-|TRBD2|TRBJ2-1|TRBV13
CASSFLREGPYNEQFF
TGTGCCAGCAGCTTCCTGCGGGAGGGACCCTACAATGAGCAGTTCTTC
>-|-|TRBJ2-5|TRBV12-5
CASGLAEGYQETQYF
TGTGCTAGTGGTTTGGCAGAAGGTTACCAAGAGACCCAGTACTTC